Following are 2 T cell receptor beta chains from one sample sequenced in a study of OX40 agonist ivuxolimab in advanced cancers. Some clones are missing from TCRdb's copy, which holds only in-frame ones; the method was immunoSEQ multiplex PCR. The sample lists about 60,000 clones; around 84% were seen once. The starting material was CD4+ or CD8+ T cells sorted from blood, obtained in a trial of the OX40 agonist ivuxolimab. The receptors here all came from an adult with an advanced solid tumor such as melanoma, head and neck, liver or kidney cancer.

This chain uses TRBV28 with TRBJ1-2; D unresolved. The V gene's germline CDR1 is MDHEN and CDR2 SYDVKM. The CDR3 runs 15 residues. Between the trimmed V and J ends, which lost 2 bases and 1 base, there was a span of 11 bases. CDR3 DNA: TGTGCCAGCAGTTTACAGGCGAAGGGTAACTATGGCTACACCTTC. It codes for CASSLQAKGNYGYTF.

The chain couples TRBV6-5 to TRBJ1-2; D not resolved. Germline CDR1 is MNHEY and CDR2 is SVGAGI. This CDR3 is built from 13 residues. V shed 5 bases and J shed 4 bases, with 11 bases lying between them. The CDR3 nucleotides read TGTGCCAGCAGTGAACTTGCAGGCTATGGCTACACCTTC. This encodes CASSELAGYGYTF.